The clone carrying this T cell receptor (beta chain) was observed at least ten times. The antigen is undetermined. The sample belongs to a study of neurological immune-mediated disorders. The cDNA was synthesized by 5'RACE incorporating 10-nucleotide random UMIs. Per sequencing run, 15-18 subjects together gave over 170 million TCR-beta sequences. TCRdb independently ran MiXCR on the 5' RACE reads; one entry per CDR3 protein. The table includes around 70,000 distinct CDR3 sequences, roughly 3% detected once. This CDR3 has 10 residues. Germline assignment: CDR1 SGHTA and CDR2 FQGNSA. V shed 6 bases and J shed 2 bases, with 1 base lying between them. Study-wide results and limits: The greatest TCR clonal expansion appeared in HTLV-1-associated myelopathy and the smallest, falling below healthy controls, in multiple sclerosis. There was no clinical or MRI feature that was associated with the multiple sclerosis repertoire cluster.

The rearrangement joins TRBV7-2 to TRBJ1-1; no definite D call. This sequence was found in a woman between 50 and 59 years old with multiple sclerosis. Sequenced: PBMCs. The CDR3 DNA reads as TGTGCCAGCAGTAACACTGAAGCTTTCTTT. It yields the protein CASSNTEAFF.